The 9 T cell receptor beta chains in this list originate from one sample, sequenced in a study of CD8 T cells in Susac syndrome. With random hexamers, reverse transcription was performed on roughly 0.45 to 1 ug of RNA. TCRdb passed the immunoSEQ multiplex PCR reads through MiXCR, listing each CDR3 protein once. The sample shows 130,000 or so distinct CDR3 sequences, roughly 96% of them seen only once. Sequencing was carried out using CD4+ T cells from PBMCs. The receptors stem from a human donor with multiple sclerosis.

The CDR3 here is CASRGLVGETQYF. CDR3 coding DNA: TGTGCCAGCAGGGGACTAGTCGGGGAGACCCAGTACTTC. The chain joins TRBV6-1 to TRBJ2-5, with TRBD2 matching 8 bases. V shed 6 bases, J shed 5 bases, and the junction held 5 bases outside the gene matches. The germline V gene has CDR1 MNHNS and CDR2 SASEGT. The CDR3 is 13 residues long.

The gene calls are TRBV28 and TRBJ2-7; D remains ambiguous. V was shortened by 2 bases and J by 2 bases, with 4 bases between the two germline ends. Germline V gene data show CDR1 as MDHEN and CDR2 as SYDVKM. The CDR3 is 12 amino acids. The CDR3 region is CASSLGTYEQYF. As DNA, the CDR3 is TGTGCCAGCAGTTTAGGGACCTACGAGCAGTACTTC.

This rearrangement joins TRBV18 to TRBJ2-5; 9 bases line up with TRBD1. The germline CDR1 and CDR2 sequences are KGHSH and LQKENI. V dropped 3 bases and J dropped 2; count of bases not matched to a gene: 4. CDR3 length: 15 amino acids. The CDR3 sequence is CASSPGTGSQETQYF. The CDR3 coding sequence is TGTGCCAGCTCACCCGGGACAGGGTCACAAGAGACCCAGTACTTC.

This rearrangement joins TRBV2 to TRBJ2-3; D is perhaps TRBD2 (6 bases). Germline-derived CDR1 and CDR2 are SNHLY and FYNNEI. CDR3 length equals 14 residues. The V end lost 6 bases, the J end lost 1 base, and 11 bases lay between the germline ends. CDR3 sequence reads: CASSRELGTDTQYF. CDR3 DNA: TGTGCCAGCAGCCGGGAGCTTGGCACAGATACGCAGTATTTT. The entire variable domain, with the rest obtained from reference TRBV2 and TRBJ2-3, is as follows: EPEVTQTPSHQVTQMGQEVILRCVPISNHLYFYWYRQILGQKVEFLVSFYNNEISEKSEIFDDQFSVERPDGSNFTLKIRSTKLEDSAMYFCASSRELGTDTQYFGPGTRLTVL.

This rearrangement joins TRBV7-8 to TRBJ1-2, with D possibly TRBD1 on 6 matching bases. Germline assignment: CDR1 SGHVS and CDR2 FQNEAQ. The CDR3 runs to 14 residues. Trimming stripped 1 base from V and 4 bases from J, with 10 bases between. In nucleotides, the CDR3 is TGTGCCAGCAGCTTAGATCAAGGGGGCTATGGCTACACCTTC. Translation: CASSLDQGGYGYTF.

V gene TRBV2 combines with J gene TRBJ2-3; TRBD1 agrees at 10 bases. The CDR3 spans 14 residues. The trim removed 11 bases at V and 2 bases at J, leaving 7 bases unmatched. The germline gives CDR1 SNHLY, CDR2 FYNNEI. CDR3 sequence reads: CAGRQGASTDTQYF. The CDR3 coding sequence is TGTGCCGGAAGACAGGGGGCTTCCACAGATACGCAGTATTTT.

This CDR3 is CSALQGRPHSGANVLTF. In DNA form, the CDR3 reads TGCAGTGCTCTACAGGGCCGCCCCCACTCTGGGGCCAACGTCCTGACTTTC. The chain carries TRBV20-1 and TRBJ2-6, with D possibly being TRBD1 (6 bases). The V and J ends lost 5 bases and 0 bases respectively, with 17 bases between them. The germline V gene has CDR1 DFQATT and CDR2 SNEGSKA (reference sequence). The CDR3 has 17 amino acids.

The rearrangement links TRBV20-1 to TRBJ2-7, with TRBD2 identical over 8 bases. This CDR3 is 16 amino acids long. Germline V gives CDR1 DFQATT, CDR2 SNEGSKA (reference sequence). Unmatched junction bases numbered 14, after V lost 5 bases and J lost 2 bases. The CDR3 loop is CSAPNHGREATYEQYF. The CDR3 bases are TGCAGTGCTCCCAACCACGGGAGGGAAGCAACCTACGAGCAGTACTTC.

This clonotype appeared a single time. The V call is TRBV30, the J call TRBJ1-1; D is unresolved. The V gene lost 2 bases and the J gene lost 1 base, with 23 bases spanning the gap. The CDR3 has 18 residues. Germline CDR1 GTSNPN, CDR2 SVGIG (reference sequence). CDR3 region: CAWSRGGPRGPTNTEAFF. CDR3 nucleotides: TGTGCCTGGAGTCGTGGTGGTCCTCGTGGTCCAACGAACACTGAAGCTTTCTTT.